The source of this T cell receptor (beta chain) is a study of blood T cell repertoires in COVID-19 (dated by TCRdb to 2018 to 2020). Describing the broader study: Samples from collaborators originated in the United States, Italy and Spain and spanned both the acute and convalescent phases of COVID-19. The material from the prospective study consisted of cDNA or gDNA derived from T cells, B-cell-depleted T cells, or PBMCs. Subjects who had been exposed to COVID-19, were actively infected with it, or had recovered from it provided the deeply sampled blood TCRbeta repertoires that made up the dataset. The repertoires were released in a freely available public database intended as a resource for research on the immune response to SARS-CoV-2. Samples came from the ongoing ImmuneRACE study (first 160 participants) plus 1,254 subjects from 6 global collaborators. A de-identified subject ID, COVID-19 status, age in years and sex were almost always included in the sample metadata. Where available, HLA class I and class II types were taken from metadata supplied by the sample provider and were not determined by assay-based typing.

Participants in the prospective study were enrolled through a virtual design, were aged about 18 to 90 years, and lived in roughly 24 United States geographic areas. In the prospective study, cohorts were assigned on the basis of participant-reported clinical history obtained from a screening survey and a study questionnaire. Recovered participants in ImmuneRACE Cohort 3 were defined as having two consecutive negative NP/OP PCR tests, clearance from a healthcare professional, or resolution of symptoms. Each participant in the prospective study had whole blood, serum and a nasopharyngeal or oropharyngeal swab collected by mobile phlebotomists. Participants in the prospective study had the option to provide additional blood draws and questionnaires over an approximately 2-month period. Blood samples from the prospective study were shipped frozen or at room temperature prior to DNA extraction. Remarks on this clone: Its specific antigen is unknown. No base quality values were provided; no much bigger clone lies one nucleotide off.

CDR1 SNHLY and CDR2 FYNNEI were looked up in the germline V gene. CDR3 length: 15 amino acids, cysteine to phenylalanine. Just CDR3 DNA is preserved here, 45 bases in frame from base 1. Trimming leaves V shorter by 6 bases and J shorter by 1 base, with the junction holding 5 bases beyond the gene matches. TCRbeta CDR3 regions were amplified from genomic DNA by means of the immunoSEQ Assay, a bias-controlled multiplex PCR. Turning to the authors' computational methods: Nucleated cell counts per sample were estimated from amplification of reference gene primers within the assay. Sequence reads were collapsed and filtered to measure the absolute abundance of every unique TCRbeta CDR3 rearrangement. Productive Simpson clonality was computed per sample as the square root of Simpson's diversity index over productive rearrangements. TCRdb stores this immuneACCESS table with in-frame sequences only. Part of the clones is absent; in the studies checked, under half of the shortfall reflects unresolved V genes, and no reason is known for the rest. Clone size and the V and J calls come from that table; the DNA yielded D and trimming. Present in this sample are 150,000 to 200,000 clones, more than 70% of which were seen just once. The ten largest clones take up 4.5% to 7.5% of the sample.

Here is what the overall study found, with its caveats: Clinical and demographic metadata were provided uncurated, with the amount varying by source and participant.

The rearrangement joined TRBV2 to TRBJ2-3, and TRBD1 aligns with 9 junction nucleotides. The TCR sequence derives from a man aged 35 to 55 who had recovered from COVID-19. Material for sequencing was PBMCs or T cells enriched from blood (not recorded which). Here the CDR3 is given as CASRGQGLGTDTQYF. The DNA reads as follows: TGTGCCAGCAGAGGACAGGGGTTGGGCACAGATACGCAGTATTTT.